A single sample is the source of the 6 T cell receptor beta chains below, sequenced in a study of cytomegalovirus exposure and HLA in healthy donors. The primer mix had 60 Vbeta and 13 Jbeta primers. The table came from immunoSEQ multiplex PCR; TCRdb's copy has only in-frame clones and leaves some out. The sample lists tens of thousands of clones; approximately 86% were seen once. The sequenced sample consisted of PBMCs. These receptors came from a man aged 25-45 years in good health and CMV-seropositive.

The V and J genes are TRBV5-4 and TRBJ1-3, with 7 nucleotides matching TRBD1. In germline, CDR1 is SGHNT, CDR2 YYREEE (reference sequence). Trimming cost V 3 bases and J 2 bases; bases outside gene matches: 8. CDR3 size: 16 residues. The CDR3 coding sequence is TGTGCCAGCAGCTCCGGACTGACAGGGACTGGAAACACCATATATTTT. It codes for CASSSGLTGTGNTIYF.

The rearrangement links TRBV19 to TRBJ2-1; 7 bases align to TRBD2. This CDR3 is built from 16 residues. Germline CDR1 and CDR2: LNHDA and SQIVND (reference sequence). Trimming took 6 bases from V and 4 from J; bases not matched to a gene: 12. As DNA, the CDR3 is TGTGCCAGTAGGAGTCGGAGGGGTAGCGGGTACAATGAGCAGTTCTTC. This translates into CASRSRRGSGYNEQFF.

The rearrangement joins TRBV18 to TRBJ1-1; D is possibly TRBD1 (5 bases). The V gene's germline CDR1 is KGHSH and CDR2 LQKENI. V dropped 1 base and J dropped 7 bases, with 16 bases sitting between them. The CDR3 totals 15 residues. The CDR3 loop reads CASSPHRRGTYEAFF. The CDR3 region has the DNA TGTGCCAGCTCACCACATAGGCGGGGCACCTATGAAGCTTTCTTT. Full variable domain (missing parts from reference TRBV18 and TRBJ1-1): NAGVMQNPRHLVRRRGQEARLRCSPMKGHSHVYWYRQLPEEGLKFMVYLQKENIIDESGMPKERFSAEFPKEGPSILRIQQVVRGDSAAYFCASSPHRRGTYEAFFGQGTRLTVV.

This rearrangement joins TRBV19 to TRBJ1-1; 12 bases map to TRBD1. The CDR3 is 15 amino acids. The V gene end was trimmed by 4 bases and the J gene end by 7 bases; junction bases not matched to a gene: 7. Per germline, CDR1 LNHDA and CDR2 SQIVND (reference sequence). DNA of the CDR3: TGTGCCAGTAGTAGGGGGGACAGGGGGCTTGGTGAAGCTTTCTTT. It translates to CASSRGDRGLGEAFF.

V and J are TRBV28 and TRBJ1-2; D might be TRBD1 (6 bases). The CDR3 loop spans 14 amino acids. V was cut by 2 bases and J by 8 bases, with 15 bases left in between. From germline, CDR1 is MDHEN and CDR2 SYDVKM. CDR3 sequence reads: CASSLSWGREGYTF. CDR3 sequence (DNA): TGTGCCAGCAGTTTAAGCTGGGGGCGCGAAGGCTACACCTTC.

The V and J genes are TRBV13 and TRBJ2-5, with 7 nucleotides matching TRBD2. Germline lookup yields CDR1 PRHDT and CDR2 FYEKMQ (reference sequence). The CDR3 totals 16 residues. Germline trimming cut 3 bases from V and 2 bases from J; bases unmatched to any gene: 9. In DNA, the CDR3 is TGTGCCAGCAGCTTCGAGCGGGACTCCGCACAAGAGACCCAGTACTTC. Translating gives CASSFERDSAQETQYF.